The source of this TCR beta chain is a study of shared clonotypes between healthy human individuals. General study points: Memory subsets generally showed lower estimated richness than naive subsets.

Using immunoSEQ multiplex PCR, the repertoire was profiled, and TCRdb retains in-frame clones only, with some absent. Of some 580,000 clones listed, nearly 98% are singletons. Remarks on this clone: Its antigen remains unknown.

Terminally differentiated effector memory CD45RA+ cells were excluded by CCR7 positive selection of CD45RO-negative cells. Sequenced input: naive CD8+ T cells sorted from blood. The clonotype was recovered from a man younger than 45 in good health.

The DNA of the CDR3 is TGTGCCAGCTCACCACAGGGGGGCACCGGGGAGCTGTTTTTT. It specifies CASSPQGGTGELFF. The rearrangement links TRBV18 to TRBJ2-2; D might be TRBD1 or TRBD2, each matching 6 bases. CDR1 KGHSH and CDR2 LQKENI come from the germline V gene. CDR3 length: 14 residues. Between the trimmed V and J ends, which lost 1 base and 4 bases, there was a span of 7 bases.